Described below is a single TCR beta chain sequence and its context. Germline lookup yields CDR1 SGHKS and CDR2 YYEKEE (reference sequence). The V end lost 0 bases, the J end lost 4 bases, and 10 bases lay between the germline ends. The CDR3 consists of 15 residues. These data are taken from a study of blood T cell repertoires in COVID-19. In the study overall: Samples representing acute and convalescent COVID-19 were sourced from the United States, Italy and Spain. T cells, B-cell-depleted T cells, or PBMCs provided the cDNA or gDNA that served as material.

Authors' data handling: From reference gene primer amplification, estimates of nucleated cell counts were derived. Profiled with immunoSEQ multiplex PCR; TCRdb holds only in-frame clones, not every one. Clone size and the V and J calls come from that table; the DNA yielded D and trimming. This sample has some 150,000 clones, with around 81% found just once. The sample comprised peripheral blood. The V gene is TRBV5-5, the J gene TRBJ1-4; D remains ambiguous. This clonotype originated in a human donor in a cohort sampled during active COVID-19. In DNA, the CDR3 is TGTGCCAGCAGCTTGGCCCGAGTAGTTAATGAAAAACTGTTTTTT. Its translation is CASSLARVVNEKLFF.